Sequencing of this T cell receptor beta chain was carried out in a study of blood T cell repertoires in COVID-19. With 5 bases clipped from V and 6 bases from J, the junction kept 4 bases outside the gene matches. This CDR3 spans 12 amino acids. The V gene's germline CDR1 is LGHDT and CDR2 YNNKEL (reference sequence). Repertoires were generated with immunoSEQ multiplex PCR, while TCRdb's copy carries only in-frame clones and drops some. Seen here are 130,000 or so clones, approximately 77% observed once, and the top ten hold 6.5% to 9%. This sequence was found in a human donor in a cohort sampled during active COVID-19. The specimen was peripheral blood. The V gene is TRBV3-1 (or the pseudogene TRBV3-2), the J gene TRBJ2-7, with TRBD1 matching over 7 bases. Written as DNA, the CDR3 is TGTGCCAGCAGCTACAGGGGTCGCGAGCAGTACTTC. Translation: CASSYRGREQYF.